The 30 T cell receptor beta chains below were found in one sample sequenced in a study of OX40 agonist ivuxolimab in advanced cancers. Using immunoSEQ multiplex PCR, the repertoire was profiled, and TCRdb retains in-frame clones only, with some absent. Here the sample spans tens of thousands of clones, around 82% being singletons. Here the sequenced sample was CD4+ or CD8+ T cells sorted from blood, taken in a trial of the OX40 agonist ivuxolimab. The receptors shown here come from an adult with an advanced solid tumor such as melanoma, head and neck, liver or kidney cancer.

The chain has TRBV10-3 and TRBJ1-6; possibly TRBD1 for D (5 bases). In germline, CDR1 is ENHRY, CDR2 SYGVKD. V lost 4 bases to trimming and J lost 5 bases, with 6 bases between them. This CDR3 has 13 amino acids. Here the CDR3 DNA reads TGTGCCATCAGTGCGGGGGATAATTCACCCCTCCACTTT. Amino acid sequence: CAISAGDNSPLHF.

In its sample, this clone was seen once. The chain joins TRBV6-4 to TRBJ1-2; TRBD1 might be the D (5 bases). CDR3 size: 14 residues. With 2 bases removed from V and 9 bases from J, the gap between germline ends came to 16 bases. Germline CDR1 and CDR2: MRHNA and SNTAGT. The CDR3 bases are TGTGCCAGCAGTGACCAGGGATCCCCCGGCAGCTACACCTTC. Amino acid sequence: CASSDQGSPGSYTF.

With respect to this clone: This CDR3 is also generated by other DNA sequences in the sample. This rearrangement joins TRBV7-2 to TRBJ2-5; D uncertain. V was cut by 4 bases and J by 2 bases, with 2 bases left in between. The CDR3 has 11 residues. Looked up from germline, CDR1 is SGHTA and CDR2 is FQGNSA. The CDR3 loop is CASSSQETQYF. CDR3 bases: TGTGCCAGCAGCTCTCAAGAGACCCAGTACTTC.

This chain links TRBV7-2 with TRBJ1-6; D remains unclear. With 1 base removed from V and 0 bases from J, the gap between germline ends came to 4 bases. The CDR3 consists of 15 residues. Germline CDR1 SGHTA, CDR2 FQGNSA. CDR3 in DNA: TGTGCCAGCAGCTTAGAGAGCTCCTATAATTCACCCCTCCACTTT. Translating it yields CASSLESSYNSPLHF.

By sample share, this clone is medium-sized. The chain recombines TRBV29-1 with TRBJ1-2, with 10 bases fitting TRBD1. V trimming: 7 bases; J trimming: 4 bases; junction bases outside the gene matches: 6. The CDR3 has 13 amino acids. From germline, CDR1 is SQVTM and CDR2 ANQGSEA. The CDR3 DNA follows: TGCAGCGCCCGACAGGGGGCGTCCTATGGCTACACCTTC. This codes for CSARQGASYGYTF.

The chain employs TRBV7-2 and TRBJ1-2; possible D gene TRBD1, 6 bases. This CDR3 comprises 17 residues. V lost 6 bases to trimming and J lost 7 bases, with 27 bases between them. Germline loops: CDR1 SGHTA, CDR2 FQGNSA. CDR3 amino acids: CASRRRDVLEGDIGYTF. CDR3 coding DNA: TGTGCCAGCAGACGCCGGGACGTGCTAGAGGGGGATATTGGCTACACCTTC.

This clone occurred once. This rearrangement joins TRBV6-6 to TRBJ2-7; possibly TRBD2 for D (6 bases). The V and J ends lost 8 bases and 4 bases respectively, with 12 bases between them. This CDR3 is 12 amino acids long. CDR1 and CDR2 (germline): MNHNY, SVGAGI (reference sequence). The CDR3 reads CASRDFRYEQYF. CDR3 bases: TGTGCCAGCCGGGACTTTCGGTACGAGCAGTACTTC.

This chain joins TRBV18 and TRBJ2-7, with D possibly matching TRBD1 (6 bases). V lost 1 base, J lost 6 bases, and 19 bases lay in between. The germline V gene has CDR1 KGHSH and CDR2 LQKENI. This CDR3 has 16 amino acids. The CDR3 nucleotides are TGTGCCAGCTCACCACAGAGGACAGACAACCTCGGCGAGCAGTACTTC. It translates to CASSPQRTDNLGEQYF.

The rearrangement uses TRBV6-5 and TRBJ2-4; 8 bases are shared with TRBD1. Germline V gene lookup returns CDR1 MNHEY and CDR2 SVGAGI. Trimming took 2 bases from V and 1 from J; bases not matched to a gene: 1. This CDR3 comprises 15 residues. The chain's CDR3 is CASSYRQGAKNIQYF. In nucleotides, the CDR3 is TGTGCCAGCAGTTACCGACAGGGGGCCAAAAACATTCAGTACTTC.

This clone was counted ten times or more. This chain connects TRBV29-1 to TRBJ1-1; a weak D match, TRBD1 (5 bases). The germline V and J ends were trimmed by 8 bases and 6 bases, with 13 bases remaining between them. Germline V gene data show CDR1 as SQVTM and CDR2 as ANQGSEA. The CDR3 consists of 11 residues. The CDR3 sequence: CSTSQGSEAFF. In DNA, the CDR3 is TGCAGCACTAGTCAGGGTTCTGAAGCTTTCTTT.

About this clone itself: No conserved phenylalanine or tryptophan ends this CDR3, so it is likely a read error. The chain is built from TRBV19 and TRBJ1-2; TRBD1 aligns across 8 bases. The germline V gene encodes CDR1 LNHDA and CDR2 SQIVND (reference sequence). After removal of 4 bases from V and 0 bases from J, the junction contained 10 bases not matched to a gene. The CDR3 contains 17 residues. This CDR3 is CASSRALQGGPNYGYTL. Written as DNA, the CDR3 is TGTGCCAGTAGTAGGGCGTTACAGGGGGGCCCTAACTATGGCTACACCCTC.

This clone was detected once. The chain uses TRBV6-5 and TRBJ1-2; possible D gene TRBD1, 5 bases. The CDR3 is made up of 15 amino acids. V was cut by 0 bases and J by 1 base, with 9 bases left in between. CDR1 MNHEY and CDR2 SVGAGI come from the germline V gene. CDR3 sequence: CASSYSGGFNYGYTF. CDR3 nucleotides: TGTGCCAGCAGTTACTCGGGGGGGTTTAACTATGGCTACACCTTC.

The V gene is TRBV20-1, the J gene TRBJ1-1, with 7 bases that match TRBD1. CDR1 is DFQATT and CDR2 is SNEGSKA in the germline V gene (reference sequence). J was trimmed by 8 bases and V by 4 bases; bases with no gene match: 4. CDR3 length: 11 amino acids. The CDR3 loop reads CSAKKGAEAFF. DNA of the CDR3: TGCAGTGCTAAGAAGGGGGCGGAAGCTTTCTTT.

V usage is TRBV10-2 and J usage is TRBJ1-3, with D possibly matching TRBD1 (6 bases). Germline V gene lookup returns CDR1 WSHSY and CDR2 SAAADI. V lost 2 bases, J lost 0 bases, and 11 bases lay in between. The CDR3 length is 16 residues. CDR3 in amino acids: CASSETTGSSGNTIYF. In DNA form, the CDR3 reads TGCGCCAGCAGTGAGACCACAGGGAGCTCTGGAAACACCATATATTTT.

The chain uses TRBV25-1 and TRBJ1-1; tentative D call: TRBD1 (6 bases). Trimming removed 3 bases from V and 5 bases from J, with 16 bases in between. CDR1 is MGHDK, CDR2 SYGVNS, per germline. This CDR3 contains 15 residues. The CDR3 sequence: CASSEPKRGRTEAFF. In nucleotides, the CDR3 is TGTGCCAGCAGTGAGCCGAAGAGGGGGAGGACTGAAGCTTTCTTT.

This clone is judged medium-sized. The J gene is TRBJ1-4, the V gene TRBV15, with TRBD1 matching 7 bases. Germline CDR1 is LNHNV and CDR2 is YYDKDF (reference sequence). The CDR3 length is 13 residues. Unmatched junction bases numbered 5, after V lost 5 bases and J lost 8 bases. The CDR3 bases are TGTGCCACCAGCCTACAGGGGAGGGAAAAACTGTTTTTT. Its translation is CATSLQGREKLFF.

The chain joins TRBV5-6 to TRBJ1-2; 8 bases are a match to TRBD1. V lost 4 bases to trimming and J lost 2 bases; unmatched junction nucleotides: 4. Germline V CDR1 and CDR2: SGHDT, YYEEEE. This CDR3 is 14 amino acids long. The CDR3 nucleotides read TGTGCCAGCAGCGGGGACAGGAGAAACTATGGCTACACCTTC. Residues: CASSGDRRNYGYTF.

The CDR3 here is CASSGQAGIAGELFF. CDR3 nucleotide sequence: TGTGCCAGCAGTGGGCAGGCCGGGATCGCCGGGGAGCTGTTTTTT. This chain connects TRBV6-5 to TRBJ2-2, with D maybe TRBD2 (5 bases). The length of the CDR3 is 15 residues. Looked up from germline, CDR1 is MNHEY and CDR2 is SVGAGI. Trimming removed 5 bases at V and 6 bases at J, with 16 bases between.

Only one count was recorded for this clone. The CDR3 spells CASSRDFGELFF. The DNA of the CDR3 is TGTGCCAGCAGCCGGGACTTCGGGGAGCTGTTTTTT. V gene TRBV7-2 combines with J gene TRBJ2-2; D is perhaps TRBD2 (6 bases). The CDR3 totals 12 residues. Between the trimmed V and J ends, which lost 5 bases and 7 bases, there was a span of 8 bases. The germline V gene has CDR1 SGHTA and CDR2 FQGNSA.

This chain joins TRBV7-9 and TRBJ1-2; 7 nucleotides line up with TRBD1. This CDR3 contains 15 residues. Germline loops: CDR1 SEHNR, CDR2 FQNEAQ (reference sequence). V was clipped by 6 bases and J by 5 bases; unmatched bases: 12. Here the CDR3 DNA reads TGTGCCAGCAGTCCCCCAGGGGGACATCCATATGGCTACACCTTC. This gives the protein CASSPPGGHPYGYTF.

V and J are TRBV5-4 and TRBJ1-2; 7 positions agree with TRBD1. V trimming: 4 bases; J trimming: 5 bases; junction bases outside the gene matches: 8. The germline V gene encodes CDR1 SGHNT and CDR2 YYREEE (reference sequence). The CDR3 runs to 14 residues. The CDR3 nucleotides read TGTGCCAGCAGCCCGGTAGACAGGGAATATGGCTACACCTTC. Translation gives CASSPVDREYGYTF.

The J gene is TRBJ2-2, the V gene TRBV5-4; 8 bases align to TRBD1. The germline gives CDR1 SGHNT, CDR2 YYREEE (reference sequence). The V gene end was trimmed by 4 bases and the J gene end by 0 bases; junction bases not matched to a gene: 5. The CDR3 has 16 amino acids. The CDR3 is CASSDYRGANTGELFF. Here the CDR3 DNA reads TGTGCCAGCAGCGATTACAGGGGGGCGAACACCGGGGAGCTGTTTTTT.

This chain's CDR3 is CASSTELSEAFF. The CDR3 coding sequence is TGTGCCAGCAGCACGGAATTATCTGAAGCTTTCTTT. V gene TRBV5-8 combines with J gene TRBJ1-1; D is ambiguous. CDR3 length: 12 residues. V lost 4 bases and J 6 bases, leaving 10 bases between the germline ends. Germline V CDR1 and CDR2: SGHTS, YDEGEE.

The J gene is TRBJ2-7, the V gene TRBV28, with D unclear. The CDR3 is 14 residues long. Germline CDR1 MDHEN, CDR2 SYDVKM. The ends were cut back, 5 bases at V and 5 bases at J, with 16 bases in the middle. The CDR3 nucleotides are TGTGCCAGCAGTCCCCGGGCCAAAAGCCACGAGCAGTACTTC. It codes for CASSPRAKSHEQYF.

The chain couples TRBV5-1 to TRBJ2-5; D uncertain. The V gene's germline CDR1 is SGHRS and CDR2 YFSETQ. V was trimmed by 0 bases and J by 2 bases, leaving 11 bases between them. This CDR3 has 15 residues. The CDR3 protein is CASSLVGNRQETQYF. CDR3 DNA sequence: TGCGCCAGCAGCTTGGTTGGAAATCGTCAAGAGACCCAGTACTTC.

The chain links TRBV30 to TRBJ2-7, with D possibly matching TRBD1 (6 bases). Germline lookup yields CDR1 GTSNPN and CDR2 SVGIG (reference sequence). There are 12 residues in the CDR3. Trimming took off 3 bases at V and 1 base at J, with 7 bases between the two ends. The CDR3 protein is CAWRGGSYEQYF. The CDR3 DNA sequence: TGTGCCTGGAGAGGGGGTTCCTACGAGCAGTACTTC.

The gene calls are TRBV5-4 and TRBJ2-5; 7 bases map to TRBD1. V lost 4 bases and J lost 5; bases outside the gene matches: 14. Germline-derived CDR1 and CDR2 are SGHNT and YYREEE (reference sequence). The CDR3 runs to 16 residues. CDR3 amino acids: CASSPRGGWQRETQYF. Here the CDR3 DNA reads TGTGCCAGCAGCCCCCGAGGGGGCTGGCAAAGGGAGACCCAGTACTTC.

The chain combines TRBV27 with TRBJ2-3, with 8 bases aligning to TRBD2. There are 14 residues in the CDR3. Germline lookup yields CDR1 MNHEY and CDR2 SMNVEV (reference sequence). V was clipped by 6 bases and J by 5 bases; unmatched bases: 7. Here the CDR3 reads CASSLLLAGDTQYF. CDR3 bases: TGTGCCAGCAGCCTTTTGCTAGCGGGAGATACGCAGTATTTT.

V and J are TRBV15 and TRBJ1-5; D remains unclear. Trimming left V 4 bases short and J 0 bases short, with 13 bases between. There are 16 residues in the CDR3. Germline CDR1 and CDR2: LNHNV and YYDKDF (reference sequence). The CDR3 nucleotides are TGTGCCACCAGCACCGGAGCAGCGTATAGCAATCAGCCCCAGCATTTT. It translates to CATSTGAAYSNQPQHF.

This clone showed up just a few times. J is TRBJ2-3 and V is TRBV14; 9 bases agree with TRBD2. V trimming: 4 bases; J trimming: 0 bases; junction bases outside the gene matches: 8. The CDR3 length is 17 residues. In germline, CDR1 is SGHDN, CDR2 FVKESK. The CDR3 DNA follows: TGTGCCAGCAGCCGTAGACTAGCGGAGATTAGCACAGATACGCAGTATTTT. The encoded protein is CASSRRLAEISTDTQYF. Full variable domain (outside the CDR3, taken from reference TRBV14 and TRBJ2-3): EAGVTQFPSHSVIEKGQTVTLRCDPISGHDNLYWYRRVMGKEIKFLLHFVKESKQDESGMPNNRFLAERTGGTYSTLKVQPAELEDSGVYFCASSRRLAEISTDTQYFGPGTRLTVL.